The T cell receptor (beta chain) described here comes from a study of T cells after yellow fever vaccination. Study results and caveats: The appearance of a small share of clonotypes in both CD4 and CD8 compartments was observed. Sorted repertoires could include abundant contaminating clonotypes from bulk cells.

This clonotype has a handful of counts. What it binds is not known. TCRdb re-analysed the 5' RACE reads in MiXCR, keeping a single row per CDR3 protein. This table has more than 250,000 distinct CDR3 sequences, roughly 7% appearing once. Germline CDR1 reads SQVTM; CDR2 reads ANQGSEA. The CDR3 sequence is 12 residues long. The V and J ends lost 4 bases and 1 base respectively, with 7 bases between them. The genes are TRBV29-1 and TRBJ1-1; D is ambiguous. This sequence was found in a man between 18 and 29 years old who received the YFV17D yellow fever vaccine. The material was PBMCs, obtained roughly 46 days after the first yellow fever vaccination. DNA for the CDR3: TGCAGCGTTGTTCTCCCGAACACTGAAGCTTTCTTT. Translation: CSVVLPNTEAFF. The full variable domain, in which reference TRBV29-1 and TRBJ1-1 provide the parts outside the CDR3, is SAVISQKPSRDICQRGTSLTIQCQVDSQVTMMFWYRQQPGQSLTLIATANQGSEATYESGFVIDKFPISRPNLTFSTLTVSNMSPEDSSIYLCSVVLPNTEAFFGQGTRLTVV.